There are a few counts of the clone carrying this T cell receptor (beta chain). Its antigen remains unknown. This sample stems from a study of vaccination and CD4 T cells after COVID-19. Cultured CD4+ T cells had their DNA profiled by the Oncomine TCR Beta short-read assay. TCRdb re-called the PCR reads with MiXCR, one entry per CDR3 protein. The repertoire holds 15,000 to 17,000 distinct CDR3 sequences, approximately 52% seen once, with 11% to 15% in the top ten. The treatment here: roughly ten-day PBMC culture with coronavirus spike peptide pools or control peptides (ViraFEST assay). Via ViraFEST, peptide pools expanded antigen-specific T cells before TCR sequencing. When 10 days of culture had elapsed, CD4+ T cells were isolated by negative selection. In germline, CDR1 is MNHEY, CDR2 SVGEGT. This CDR3 has 13 amino acids. The V end lost 8 bases, the J end lost 0 bases, and 8 bases lay between the germline ends.

The TCR sequence derives from a human donor who had recovered from COVID-19. J is TRBJ1-3 and V is TRBV6-2 or TRBV6-3; D call uncertain. Sample: CD4+ T cells from blood, cultured in vitro. In DNA, the CDR3 is TGTGCCAGCGCCCGGGGCTCTGGAAACACCATATATTTT. Protein: CASARGSGNTIYF.